One and the same sample provided the 8 T cell receptor beta chains below, sequenced in a study of blood T cells in healthy people across ages. Then a second PCR, running about 6 to 12 cycles, was carried out with a sample-barcoded 5' primer and a J-beta primer mix. TCRdb reprocessed the 5' RACE reads with MiXCR, giving one entry per CDR3 protein. This table holds approximately 780,000 distinct CDR3 sequences, roughly 25% found once. These same data were also listed under a study on T cells of mothers and their children.

Sequenced material: blood. These receptors were taken from a boy aged 10-17 years in good health.

This clonotype occurred a few times. The genes are TRBV9 and TRBJ2-5; 13 bases fit TRBD2. The end of the DNA aligns better with TRBJ2-7, so the J call may be wrong. CDR1 and CDR2 (germline): SGDLS, YYNGEE. The CDR3 is 15 residues long. CDR3 DNA: TGTGCCAGCAGCGAGACTAGCGGGGGGATCTACGAGCAGTACTTC. Encoded protein: CASSETSGGIYEQYF.

This clonotype turned up a few times. The J gene is TRBJ2-3, the V gene TRBV9; D unclear. The CDR3 runs to 16 residues. Per germline, CDR1 SGDLS and CDR2 YYNGEE. V was shortened by 2 bases and J by 1 base, with 14 bases between the two germline ends. The CDR3 is CASSVRNGRGTDTQYF. CDR3 DNA: TGTGCCAGCAGCGTCCGTAACGGCCGGGGCACAGATACGCAGTATTTT. The full variable domain, with the rest looked up from reference TRBV9 and TRBJ2-3, is DSGVTQTPKHLITATGQRVTLRCSPRSGDLSVYWYQQSLDQGLQFLIQYYNGEERAKGNILERFSAQQFPDLHSELNLSSLELGDSALYFCASSVRNGRGTDTQYFGPGTRLTVL.

Only a few counts were recorded for this clonotype. V gene TRBV7-3 combines with J gene TRBJ2-1, with D perhaps TRBD2 (7 bases). Per germline, CDR1 SGHTA and CDR2 FQGTGA. Trimming left V 5 bases short and J 7 bases short, with 15 bases between. CDR3 length: 14 residues. CDR3 sequence: CASSRGASRNEQFF. DNA of the CDR3: TGTGCCAGCAGCCGGGGGGCCAGTCGGAATGAGCAGTTCTTC.

This clonotype was observed a few times. The chain joins TRBV4-2 to TRBJ2-6; D unclear. From germline, CDR1 is LGHNA and CDR2 YNFKEQ. V was clipped by 4 bases and J by 0 bases, with 22 bases between them. The CDR3 is made up of 20 amino acids. The chain's CDR3 is CASSPTPVTWIFSGANVLTF. CDR3 nucleotides: TGTGCCAGCAGCCCCACGCCGGTCACATGGATCTTCTCTGGGGCCAACGTCCTGACTTTC.

On this clonotype itself: A junction end diverges from the germline sequence, so it may reflect a read error. J is TRBJ1-1 and V is TRBV5-1; D is unresolved. Germline CDR1 SGHRS, CDR2 YFSETQ. The CDR3 loop spans 12 amino acids. The chain's CDR3 is CASSLEALALTF. As DNA, the CDR3 is TGCGCCAGCAGCTTGGAGGCGCTAGCACTTACATTT.

In its sample, this clonotype was seen a few times. This sequence joins TRBV30 and TRBJ1-2, with 9 bases aligning to TRBD1. The germline V gene has CDR1 GTSNPN and CDR2 SVGIG (reference sequence). Germline trimming cut 1 base from V and 5 bases from J; bases unmatched to any gene: 5. The length of the CDR3 is 14 residues. CDR3 nucleotides: TGTGCCTGGAGTGGAGGGACAGGGCTTTATGGCTACACCTTC. It translates to CAWSGGTGLYGYTF.

The chain couples TRBV12-3 or TRBV12-4 to TRBJ2-5; tentatively, D is TRBD1 (6 bases). This CDR3 contains 13 residues. The germline V and J ends were trimmed by 5 bases and 3 bases, with 10 bases remaining between them. CDR3 protein: CASSGTRKETQYF. CDR3 sequence (DNA): TGTGCCAGCAGTGGGACACGTAAAGAGACCCAGTACTTC.

This clonotype was seen only a few times. The chain links TRBV12-3 or TRBV12-4 to TRBJ2-5; tentative D call: TRBD1 (5 bases). Trimming removed 6 bases from V and 5 bases from J, with 19 bases in between. The CDR3 extends over 15 amino acids. DNA of the CDR3: TGTGCCAGCAGCTCTACCCCGGACCCAGGGGAGACCCAGTACTTC. As protein: CASSSTPDPGETQYF.